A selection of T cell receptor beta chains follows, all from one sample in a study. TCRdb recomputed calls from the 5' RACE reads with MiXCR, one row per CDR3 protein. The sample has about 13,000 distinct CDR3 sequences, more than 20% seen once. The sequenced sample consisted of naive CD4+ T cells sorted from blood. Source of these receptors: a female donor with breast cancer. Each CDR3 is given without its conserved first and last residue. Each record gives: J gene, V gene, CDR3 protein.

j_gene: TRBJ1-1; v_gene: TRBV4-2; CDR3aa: ASSQDQGDRGPNTEAF
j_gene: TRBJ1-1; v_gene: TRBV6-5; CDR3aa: ASRLLGSTEAF
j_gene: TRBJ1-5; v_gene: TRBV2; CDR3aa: ASSEGIAGGEPQH
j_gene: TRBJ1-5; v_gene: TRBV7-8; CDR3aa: ASSSDRLDNQPQH
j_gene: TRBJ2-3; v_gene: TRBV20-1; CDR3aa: SARWPSGRADTQY
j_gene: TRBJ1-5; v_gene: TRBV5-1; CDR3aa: ASSQGIQGPQH
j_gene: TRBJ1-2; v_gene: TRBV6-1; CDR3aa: ASSDGSGVGQRAYGYT
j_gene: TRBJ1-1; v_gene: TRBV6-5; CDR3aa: ASSYSNRGRNTEAF
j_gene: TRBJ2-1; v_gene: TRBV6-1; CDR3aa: ASSAKSSYNEQF
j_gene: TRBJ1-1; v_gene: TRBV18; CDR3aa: ASSGVNTEAF
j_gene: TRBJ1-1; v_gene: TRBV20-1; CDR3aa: SAGGDIPNTEAF
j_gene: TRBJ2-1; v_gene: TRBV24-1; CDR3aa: ATSDSQRGGRCEQF
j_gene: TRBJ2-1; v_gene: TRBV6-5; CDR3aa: ASSSQSQGQQF
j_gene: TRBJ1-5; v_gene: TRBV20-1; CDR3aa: SATQAVEGQPQH
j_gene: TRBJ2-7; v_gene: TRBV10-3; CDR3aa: AISEVQAWGEQY
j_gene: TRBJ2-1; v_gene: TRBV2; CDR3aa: ASRLNGREYNEQF
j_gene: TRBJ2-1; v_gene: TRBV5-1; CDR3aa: ASSSDLTRSSYNEQF
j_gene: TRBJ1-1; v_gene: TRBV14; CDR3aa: ASSQGGSTEAF
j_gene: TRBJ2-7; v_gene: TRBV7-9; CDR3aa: ASSLEVGSSYEQY
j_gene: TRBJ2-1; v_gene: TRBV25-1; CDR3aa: ASRADYEQF
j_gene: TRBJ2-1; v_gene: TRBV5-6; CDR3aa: ASSLALLVKAIYNEQF
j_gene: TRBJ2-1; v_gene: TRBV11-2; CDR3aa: ASSSAGLSSYNEQF
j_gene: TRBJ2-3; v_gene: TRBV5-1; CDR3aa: ASSADGLSTDTQY
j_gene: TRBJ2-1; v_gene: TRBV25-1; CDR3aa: ASSVRQGQPYNEQF
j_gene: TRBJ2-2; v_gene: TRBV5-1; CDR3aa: ASSLGARANTGELF
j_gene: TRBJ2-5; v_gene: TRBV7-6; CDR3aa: ASSLGVRETQY
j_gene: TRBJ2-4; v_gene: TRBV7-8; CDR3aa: ASSWGAGADKNIQY
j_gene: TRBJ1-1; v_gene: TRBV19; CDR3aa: ASRLRGANTEAF
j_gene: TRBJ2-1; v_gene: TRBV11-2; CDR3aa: ASSKSHSTGTGIWNEQF
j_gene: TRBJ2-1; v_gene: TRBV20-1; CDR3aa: SAPDILPSTNEQF
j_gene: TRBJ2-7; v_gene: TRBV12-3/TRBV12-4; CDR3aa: ASSLSGNEQY
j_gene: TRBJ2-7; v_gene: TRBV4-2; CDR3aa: ASSQGGSGLGYYEQY
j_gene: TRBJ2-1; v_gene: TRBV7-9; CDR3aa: ASSLVGEQF
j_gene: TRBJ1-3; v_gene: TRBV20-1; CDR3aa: SARVPGPGNTIY
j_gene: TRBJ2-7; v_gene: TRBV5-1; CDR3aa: ASRALGEKQY
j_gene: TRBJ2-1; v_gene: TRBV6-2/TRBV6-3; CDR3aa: ASSDPGQPRDNEQF
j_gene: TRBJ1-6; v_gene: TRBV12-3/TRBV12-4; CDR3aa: ASSPGYNSPLH
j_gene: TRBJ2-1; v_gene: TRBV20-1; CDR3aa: SASLLAGGSYNEQF
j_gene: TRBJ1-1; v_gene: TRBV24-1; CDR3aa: ATRVEAF
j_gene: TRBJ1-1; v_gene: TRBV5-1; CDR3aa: ASSLGTGGITEAF
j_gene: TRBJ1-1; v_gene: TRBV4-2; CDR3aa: ASSLADRGEAF
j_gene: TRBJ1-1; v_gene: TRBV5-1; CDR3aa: ASSLQGEGEAF